These T cell receptor beta chains were read from a single sample in a study of cytomegalovirus exposure and HLA in healthy donors. Only in-frame clones appear in the TCRdb table, and some are missing; sequencing was by immunoSEQ multiplex PCR. Of about 120,000 clones listed, roughly 90% were seen once; the top ten hold 1.4%. Sample: PBMCs. Every receptor here comes from a woman younger than 45 in good health and CMV-seropositive. Both conserved end residues are part of each CDR3. Each record gives: V gene, clone size, J gene, D gene, CDR3 protein, CDR3 DNA. A D gene is named only where the DNA matches it firmly. Clone size is shown for a subset of rows, as once, few, many or a class of expanded clone.

>TRBV4-3|NA|TRBJ2-2|NA
CASSQGTVTGELFF
TGCGCCAGCAGCCAAGGGACAGTTACCGGGGAGCTGTTTTTT
>TRBV5-6|once|TRBJ2-7|NA
CASSSGQRLGEQYF
TGTGCCAGCAGCTCTGGACAGCGTCTTGGTGAGCAGTACTTC
>TRBV30|NA|TRBJ2-3|TRBD2
CAWKIASGGVDTQYF
TGTGCCTGGAAAATTGCTAGCGGGGGGGTGGATACGCAGTATTTT
>TRBV6-1|NA|TRBJ1-1|TRBD1
CASSEILGQMNTEAFF
TGTGCCAGCAGTGAAATTTTGGGACAGATGAACACTGAAGCTTTCTTT
>TRBV9|NA|TRBJ2-1|TRBD2
CASSVLAGGSGEQFF
TGTGCCAGCAGCGTTCTAGCGGGGGGCTCCGGCGAGCAGTTCTTC
>TRBV30|NA|TRBJ2-1|NA
CAWSVGTVGGASEQFF
TGTGCCTGGAGCGTGGGAACTGTTGGTGGGGCTAGTGAGCAGTTCTTC
>TRBV7-9|NA|TRBJ1-2|TRBD1
CASSKGQGANYGYTF
TGTGCCAGCAGCAAGGGACAGGGAGCTAACTATGGCTACACCTTC
>TRBV5-6|NA|TRBJ1-2|NA
CASSLGAVTGSSPYGYTF
TGTGCCAGCAGCTTGGGGGCCGTCACAGGGTCGAGCCCATATGGCTACACCTTC
>TRBV5-6|NA|TRBJ1-5|NA
CASSLGISNQPQHF
TGTGCCAGCAGCTTGGGAATTAGTAATCAGCCCCAGCATTTT
>TRBV11-2|NA|TRBJ2-2|TRBD2
CASSWPSGGTHWGELFF
TGTGCCAGCAGCTGGCCTAGCGGGGGGACCCACTGGGGGGAGCTGTTTTTT
>TRBV4-1|NA|TRBJ2-7|NA
CASSQGETSINEQYF
TGCGCCAGCAGCCAAGGGGAGACTAGTATCAACGAGCAGTACTTC
>TRBV10-3|NA|TRBJ2-7|NA
CAISELSGMAGEQYF
TGTGCCATCAGTGAGCTCAGCGGAATGGCAGGCGAGCAGTACTTC
>TRBV4-1|NA|TRBJ2-7|NA
CASSQWPPYEQYF
TGCGCCAGCAGCCAATGGCCCCCCTACGAGCAGTACTTC
>TRBV28|NA|TRBJ1-4|NA
CASTRAGGTGEKLFF
TGTGCCAGCACCAGGGCTGGGGGGACCGGTGAAAAACTGTTTTTT
>TRBV5-1|NA|TRBJ2-1|NA
CASSWGDSSYNEQFF
TGCGCCAGCAGCTGGGGGGACTCCTCCTACAATGAGCAGTTCTTC
>TRBV6-1|once|TRBJ1-4|NA
CASSESPGQFF
TGTGCCAGCAGTGAAAGTCCGGGACAGTTTTTT
>TRBV5-6|few|TRBJ2-5|TRBD1
CASSWAGQGVGAQYF
TGTGCCAGCAGCTGGGCGGGACAGGGTGTAGGGGCCCAGTACTTC
>TRBV6-5|NA|TRBJ1-5|NA
CASGRGKQPQHF
TGTGCCTCCGGGAGGGGCAAGCAGCCCCAGCATTTT
>TRBV2|NA|TRBJ2-7|TRBD1
CASSEAGTGALDSSYEQYF
TGTGCCAGCAGTGAAGCAGGGACAGGGGCCCTCGATAGCTCCTACGAGCAGTACTTC
>TRBV11-2|NA|TRBJ2-7|NA
CASSLYRVGGPTSYEQYF
TGTGCCAGCAGCTTATACAGGGTTGGGGGACCGACCTCCTACGAGCAGTACTTC
>TRBV27|NA|TRBJ2-5|NA
CASSPGVGETQYF
TGTGCCAGCAGCCCGGGGGTGGGGGAGACCCAGTACTTC
>TRBV6-6|NA|TRBJ1-1|TRBD1
CASNRGTGGFPEAFF
TGTGCCAGCAATCGAGGGACAGGGGGATTCCCTGAAGCTTTCTTT
>TRBV7-2|NA|TRBJ2-7|NA
CASSLIGTQSYEQYF
TGTGCCAGCAGCTTAATCGGGACTCAATCCTACGAGCAGTACTTC
>TRBV18|NA|TRBJ2-6|TRBD1
CASSPSRTGGGSSGANVLTF
TGTGCCAGCTCACCAAGTCGCACAGGGGGCGGAAGTTCTGGGGCCAACGTCCTGACTTTC
>TRBV21-1|NA|TRBJ2-7|NA
CASSPRVGERYSSYEQYF
TGTGCCAGCAGCCCCCGAGTTGGTGAGCGCTATAGCTCCTACGAGCAGTACTTC
>TRBV21-1|few|TRBJ2-1|NA
CASSKARLGQGANEQFF
TGTGCCAGCAGCAAAGCGAGGCTCGGGCAGGGGGCAAATGAGCAGTTCTTC
>TRBV30|NA|TRBJ2-7|NA
CAWSLTGYEQYF
TGTGCCTGGAGTTTGACAGGTTACGAGCAGTACTTC
>TRBV19|NA|TRBJ1-2|TRBD1
CASSGRPGQGREGYTF
TGTGCCAGTAGTGGAAGACCGGGACAGGGAAGAGAAGGCTACACCTTC
>TRBV5-4|NA|TRBJ2-5|NA
CASSFKRVETQYF
TGTGCCAGCAGCTTTAAGCGAGTGGAGACCCAGTACTTC
>TRBV30|NA|TRBJ2-5|TRBD2
CAWRRPVPLAGVETQYF
TGTGCCTGGAGGCGGCCGGTACCGCTAGCGGGAGTTGAGACCCAGTACTTC
>TRBV11-2|NA|TRBJ2-7|NA
CASEKGGGVGEQYF
TGTGCCAGCGAAAAAGGAGGCGGTGTCGGCGAGCAGTACTTC
>TRBV4-2|NA|TRBJ2-1|NA
CASSQDEVGEQFF
TGTGCCAGCAGCCAAGACGAGGTTGGTGAGCAGTTCTTC